This is a list of T cell receptor beta chains from one sample in a study of T cell responses to AZD1222 COVID-19 vaccine. Sequencing used immunoSEQ multiplex PCR; TCRdb keeps in-frame clones, though not all of them. This table has roughly 190,000 clones, approximately 92% appearing once. The sample consisted of peripheral blood, taken 28 days after the second dose of the MenACWY control vaccine. The source is an adult who received the MenACWY meningococcal vaccine as a control. Each CDR3 is given with its conserved first and last residue. The order of the fields is CDR3 DNA, CDR3 protein, V gene, D gene, clone size, J gene. A D gene is named only where the DNA matches it firmly. Size values are once, few and many counts, or a class for expanded clones, and some rows have none.

CDR3nt: TGCGCCAGCAGCCAAGATTTCCCAGGGCATGAAGGCTACACCTTC
CDR3aa: CASSQDFPGHEGYTF
v_gene: TRBV4-1
d_gene: .
abundance: .
j_gene: TRBJ1-2

CDR3nt: TGCGCCAGCAGCTTGGTACAGGGGGCCAACACCGGGGAGCTGTTTTTT
CDR3aa: CASSLVQGANTGELFF
v_gene: TRBV5-1
d_gene: TRBD1
abundance: .
j_gene: TRBJ2-2

CDR3nt: TGTGCCAGCAGCCCTGGGACAGGGGGCCTGTACACTGAAGCTTTCTTT
CDR3aa: CASSPGTGGLYTEAFF
v_gene: TRBV7-8
d_gene: TRBD1
abundance: few
j_gene: TRBJ1-1

CDR3nt: TGTGCCAGCAGCAATTTGGCCCTGGGACAGGCATACTCTGGAAACACCATATATTTT
CDR3aa: CASSNLALGQAYSGNTIYF
v_gene: TRBV21-1
d_gene: .
abundance: .
j_gene: TRBJ1-3

CDR3nt: TGTGCCAGCAGCTTAACTGGGGGCTGGTGGGACACCGGGGAGCTGTTTTTT
CDR3aa: CASSLTGGWWDTGELFF
v_gene: TRBV7-3
d_gene: .
abundance: .
j_gene: TRBJ2-2

CDR3nt: TGTGCCAGCAGCTCAACAGCACAGGGTACTAACTATGGCTACACCTTC
CDR3aa: CASSSTAQGTNYGYTF
v_gene: TRBV7-2
d_gene: .
abundance: once
j_gene: TRBJ1-2

CDR3nt: TGTGCCAGCAGCCAAGTGGACCTCTCTGGAAACACCATATATTTT
CDR3aa: CASSQVDLSGNTIYF
v_gene: TRBV4-2
d_gene: .
abundance: .
j_gene: TRBJ1-3

CDR3nt: TGCGCCAGCACAGGGGGACTAGCGGTTAATGAGCAGTTCTTC
CDR3aa: CASTGGLAVNEQFF
v_gene: TRBV5-1
d_gene: TRBD2
abundance: .
j_gene: TRBJ2-1

CDR3nt: TGTGCCAGCAGTTTCGCCAGCCGATACGAGCAGTACTTC
CDR3aa: CASSFASRYEQYF
v_gene: TRBV12-3/TRBV12-4
d_gene: .
abundance: .
j_gene: TRBJ2-7

CDR3nt: TGTGCCATCAGACAACTAGCGAGCACAGATACGCAGTATTTT
CDR3aa: CAIRQLASTDTQYF
v_gene: TRBV10-3
d_gene: TRBD2
abundance: .
j_gene: TRBJ2-3

CDR3nt: TGTGCCAGCAGTGAGGGGACTAGCGGGAAAGAGACCCAGTACTTC
CDR3aa: CASSEGTSGKETQYF
v_gene: TRBV28
d_gene: TRBD2
abundance: .
j_gene: TRBJ2-5

CDR3nt: TGTGCCTGGAGTAAAATAGCGGGATCCTACGAGCAGTACTTC
CDR3aa: CAWSKIAGSYEQYF
v_gene: TRBV30
d_gene: TRBD2
abundance: .
j_gene: TRBJ2-7

CDR3nt: TGTGCCGGAGATGGGCAGGAGGATAATTATAGCAATCAGCCCCAGCATTTT
CDR3aa: CAGDGQEDNYSNQPQHF
v_gene: TRBV2
d_gene: .
abundance: few
j_gene: TRBJ1-5

CDR3nt: TGTGCCAGCTCACCTGGGGCCAGTGAAGAGACCCAGTACTTC
CDR3aa: CASSPGASEETQYF
v_gene: TRBV18
d_gene: .
abundance: .
j_gene: TRBJ2-5

CDR3nt: TGTGCCAGCAGCCAAGATCGGGTAGGAAATTCACCCCTCCACTTT
CDR3aa: CASSQDRVGNSPLHF
v_gene: TRBV4-2
d_gene: .
abundance: few
j_gene: TRBJ1-6

CDR3nt: TGCAGCGCCGGGCGGGGGGTGGCTGAAAAACTGTTTTTT
CDR3aa: CSAGRGVAEKLFF
v_gene: TRBV29-1
d_gene: .
abundance: .
j_gene: TRBJ1-4

CDR3nt: TGTGCCAGCAGGCCCAGGGTCTCAAATGAAAAACTGTTTTTT
CDR3aa: CASRPRVSNEKLFF
v_gene: TRBV6-5
d_gene: .
abundance: .
j_gene: TRBJ1-4

CDR3nt: TGTGCCAGCAGCCCGAAGAAGGCGCGGAGTAGCTCCTACAATGAGCAGTTCTTC
CDR3aa: CASSPKKARSSSYNEQFF
v_gene: TRBV9
d_gene: .
abundance: .
j_gene: TRBJ2-1

CDR3nt: TGTGCCAGTAGTCCCTCGACAGGGGGGTACTACGAGCAGTACTTC
CDR3aa: CASSPSTGGYYEQYF
v_gene: TRBV19
d_gene: TRBD1
abundance: .
j_gene: TRBJ2-7

CDR3nt: TGTGCCAGCAGCTCCTCCACGAATCAGCCCCAGCATTTT
CDR3aa: CASSSSTNQPQHF
v_gene: TRBV7-2
d_gene: .
abundance: .
j_gene: TRBJ1-5

CDR3nt: TGTGCCAGCTCACGGGACAGGGAGATGTCACCCCTCCACTTT
CDR3aa: CASSRDREMSPLHF
v_gene: TRBV18
d_gene: TRBD1
abundance: .
j_gene: TRBJ1-6

CDR3nt: TGTGCCAGCAGCTTAGGGGGCGGGGCGAATACAGATACGCAGTATTTT
CDR3aa: CASSLGGGANTDTQYF
v_gene: TRBV7-2
d_gene: .
abundance: .
j_gene: TRBJ2-3

CDR3nt: TGTGCCAGCAGCCAAACGGGACAGGGTGGCGGGGAGCTGTTTTTT
CDR3aa: CASSQTGQGGGELFF
v_gene: TRBV14
d_gene: TRBD1
abundance: .
j_gene: TRBJ2-2

CDR3nt: TGTGCTAGCAGCTTAGGTGGGAGCGCACACCAAGAGACCCAGTACTTC
CDR3aa: CASSLGGSAHQETQYF
v_gene: TRBV7-7
d_gene: .
abundance: .
j_gene: TRBJ2-5

CDR3nt: TGTGCCAGCAGTGAAGCGGGCGGACAGGGATTTGAGGGCTACACCTTC
CDR3aa: CASSEAGGQGFEGYTF
v_gene: TRBV6-1
d_gene: TRBD1
abundance: .
j_gene: TRBJ1-2

CDR3nt: TGTGCCAGCAGCTTAAATGCCAGCCCGAACACTGAAGCTTTCTTT
CDR3aa: CASSLNASPNTEAFF
v_gene: TRBV7-3
d_gene: .
abundance: .
j_gene: TRBJ1-1

CDR3nt: TGCGCCAGCAGCCAGGGACTAGCGGGAGACTATGAGCAGTTCTTC
CDR3aa: CASSQGLAGDYEQFF
v_gene: TRBV5-1
d_gene: TRBD2
abundance: .
j_gene: TRBJ2-1

CDR3nt: TGTGCCAGCAGTTTAGATCGAGGTCAGCCCCAGCATTTT
CDR3aa: CASSLDRGQPQHF
v_gene: TRBV12-3/TRBV12-4
d_gene: .
abundance: .
j_gene: TRBJ1-5

CDR3nt: TGTGCCACCAGTGAGGGCCAGGGAGGCAATCAGCCCCAGCATTTT
CDR3aa: CATSEGQGGNQPQHF
v_gene: TRBV24-1
d_gene: .
abundance: .
j_gene: TRBJ1-5

CDR3nt: TGTGCCAGCAGTTTAGAGGTTTTCTATGGCTACACCTTC
CDR3aa: CASSLEVFYGYTF
v_gene: TRBV28
d_gene: .
abundance: few
j_gene: TRBJ1-2

CDR3nt: TGTGCCAGTAGTATAGTGGCTAGAACAAGGGAGCAGTTCTTC
CDR3aa: CASSIVARTREQFF
v_gene: TRBV19
d_gene: .
abundance: .
j_gene: TRBJ2-1

CDR3nt: TGTGCCAGCAGTGTGCAGGGGCGAGAAAAACTGTTTTTT
CDR3aa: CASSVQGREKLFF
v_gene: TRBV2
d_gene: .
abundance: .
j_gene: TRBJ1-4

CDR3nt: TGTGCCAGCAGTGAGGCGAGGAACACTGAAGCTTTCTTT
CDR3aa: CASSEARNTEAFF
v_gene: TRBV6-4
d_gene: .
abundance: .
j_gene: TRBJ1-1

CDR3nt: TGTGCCAGCAGCTTTAGTACAGGGGTTGGTCAGCCCCAGCATTTT
CDR3aa: CASSFSTGVGQPQHF
v_gene: TRBV7-9
d_gene: TRBD1
abundance: .
j_gene: TRBJ1-5

CDR3nt: TGTGCCACCAGGAGGGAACTTAATGTTCAGCCCCAGCATTTT
CDR3aa: CATRRELNVQPQHF
v_gene: TRBV15
d_gene: .
abundance: once
j_gene: TRBJ1-5

CDR3nt: TGCGCCAGCAGTGAGCTTCGCTCCCAAGGCGAGCAGTACTTC
CDR3aa: CASSELRSQGEQYF
v_gene: TRBV10-1
d_gene: .
abundance: .
j_gene: TRBJ2-7

CDR3nt: TGTGCCAGCAGCCCAAATGAGAAGGGGGAAAAACTGTTTTTT
CDR3aa: CASSPNEKGEKLFF
v_gene: TRBV7-9
d_gene: .
abundance: once
j_gene: TRBJ1-4

CDR3nt: TGTGCCAGCAGCTTAGCCGGGTCGTCGACAGATACGCAGTATTTT
CDR3aa: CASSLAGSSTDTQYF
v_gene: TRBV7-9
d_gene: .
abundance: once
j_gene: TRBJ2-3

CDR3nt: TGTGCCAGTAGAGACAGGGGGGTTACCTCCTACAATGAGCAGTTCTTC
CDR3aa: CASRDRGVTSYNEQFF
v_gene: TRBV19
d_gene: TRBD1
abundance: .
j_gene: TRBJ2-1

CDR3nt: TGCGCCAGCAGCTCCTTGACTAGCTCCCGCGAGCAGTACTTC
CDR3aa: CASSSLTSSREQYF
v_gene: TRBV5-1
d_gene: TRBD2
abundance: .
j_gene: TRBJ2-7

CDR3nt: TGTGCCAGCAGCGTAGCGGACAGCTCCATTAATGGCTACACCTTC
CDR3aa: CASSVADSSINGYTF
v_gene: TRBV9
d_gene: .
abundance: .
j_gene: TRBJ1-2

CDR3nt: TGTGCCAGCAGCTTATATGGGGTTGGCGAGACCCAGTACTTC
CDR3aa: CASSLYGVGETQYF
v_gene: TRBV5-4
d_gene: .
abundance: .
j_gene: TRBJ2-5

CDR3nt: TGCGCCAGCCAAGCGGCAGAAGAGACCCAGTACTTC
CDR3aa: CASQAAEETQYF
v_gene: TRBV10-1
d_gene: .
abundance: .
j_gene: TRBJ2-5

CDR3nt: TGTGCCAGTAAGCCCCAGGCGGGAGTCTACAATGAGCAGTTCTTC
CDR3aa: CASKPQAGVYNEQFF
v_gene: TRBV7-2
d_gene: TRBD2
abundance: .
j_gene: TRBJ2-1